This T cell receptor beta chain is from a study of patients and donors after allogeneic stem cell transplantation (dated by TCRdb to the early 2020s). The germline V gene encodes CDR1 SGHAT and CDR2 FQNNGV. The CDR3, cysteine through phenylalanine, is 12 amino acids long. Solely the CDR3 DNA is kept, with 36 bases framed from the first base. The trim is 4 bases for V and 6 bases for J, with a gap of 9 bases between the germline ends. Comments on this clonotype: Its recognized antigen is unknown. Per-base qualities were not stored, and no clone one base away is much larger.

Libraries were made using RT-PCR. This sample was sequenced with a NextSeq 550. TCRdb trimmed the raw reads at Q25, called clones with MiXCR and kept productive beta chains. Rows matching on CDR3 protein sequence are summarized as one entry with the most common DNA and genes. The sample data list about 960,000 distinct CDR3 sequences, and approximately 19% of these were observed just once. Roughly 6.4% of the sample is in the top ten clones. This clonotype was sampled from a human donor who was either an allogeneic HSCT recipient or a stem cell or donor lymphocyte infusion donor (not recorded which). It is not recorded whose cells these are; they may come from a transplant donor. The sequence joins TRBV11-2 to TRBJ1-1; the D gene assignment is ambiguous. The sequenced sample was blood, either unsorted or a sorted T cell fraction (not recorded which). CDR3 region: CASSSSLPEAFF. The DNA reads TGTGCCAGCAGCTCCTCCCTGCCTGAAGCTTTCTTT. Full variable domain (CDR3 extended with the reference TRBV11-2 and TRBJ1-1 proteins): EAGVAQSPRYKIIEKRQSVAFWCNPISGHATLYWYQQILGQGPKLLIQFQNNGVVDDSQLPKDRFSAERLKGVDSTLKIQPAKLEDSAVYLCASSSSLPEAFFGQGTRLTVV.